This entry lists 28 T cell receptor beta chains sequenced from one sample in a study of somatic mutations in cytotoxic T cells in rheumatoid arthritis (dated by TCRdb to 2015 to 2018). Receptor amplification or capture employed the immunoSEQ multiplex PCR assay. As stored in TCRdb, this immuneACCESS dataset retains in-frame rearrangements with V and J assigned. A fraction of the clones does not appear; measured against another copy, unresolved V genes explain less than half of the discrepancy, and the remainder lacks a known reason. The sample table records 15,000 to 20,000 clones; more than 70% of these occur just once. The leading ten clones occupy 22% of the sample. Sequencing was carried out using CD8+ T cells sorted from blood. These receptors were obtained from an adult with rheumatoid arthritis.

V is TRBV13 and J is TRBJ1-2; 10 bases match TRBD1. With V trimmed by 4 bases and J by 4 bases, 6 bases remained unmatched. This CDR3 comprises 15 residues. Germline assignment: CDR1 PRHDT and CDR2 FYEKMQ (reference sequence). Here the CDR3 reads CASSWTGGRPYGYTF. The DNA for the CDR3 is TGTGCCAGCAGCTGGACAGGGGGAAGACCCTATGGCTACACCTTC.

A few counts support this clone. The chain joins TRBV9 to TRBJ1-2; D is unclear. This CDR3 is 11 amino acids long. Germline V gene data show CDR1 as SGDLS and CDR2 as YYNGEE. Trimming removed 0 bases at V and 8 bases at J, with 5 bases between. DNA of the CDR3: TGTGCCAGCAGCGTAGGGGCGGGCTACACCTTC. Protein sequence: CASSVGAGYTF.

The V and J genes are TRBV9 and TRBJ2-5, with D possibly TRBD1 on 6 matching bases. CDR3 length: 15 amino acids. CDR1 is SGDLS, CDR2 YYNGEE, per germline. V dropped 0 bases and J dropped 2 bases, with 11 bases sitting between them. The CDR3 nucleotides read TGTGCCAGCAGCGTAGACAGGGTTGCACAAGAGACCCAGTACTTC. The encoded protein is CASSVDRVAQETQYF.

This clone is termed medium-sized. V and J are TRBV27 and TRBJ1-2; D gene uncertain. This CDR3 has 9 amino acids. Germline assignment: CDR1 MNHEY and CDR2 SMNVEV (reference sequence). V was trimmed by 7 bases and J by 6 bases, leaving 3 bases between them. For the CDR3, the DNA is TGTGCCAGCAACCATGGCTACACCTTC. It codes for CASNHGYTF.

This clone was observed a few times. This rearrangement joins TRBV19 to TRBJ1-5; 9 bases agree with TRBD1. There are 14 residues in the CDR3. J was trimmed by 7 bases and V by 7 bases; bases with no gene match: 8. Germline V gene lookup returns CDR1 LNHDA and CDR2 SQIVND (reference sequence). CDR3: CASMGQGLGQPQHF. The CDR3 DNA follows: TGTGCCAGTATGGGACAGGGCTTGGGGCAGCCCCAGCATTTT.

This chain links TRBV7-9 with TRBJ2-3, with no clear D. Germline V gives CDR1 SEHNR, CDR2 FQNEAQ (reference sequence). This CDR3 is 13 amino acids long. Trimming took 4 bases from V and 4 from J, leaving 9 bases between them. CDR3 DNA: TGTGCCAGCAGCTCCCTTAGCCCAGATACGCAGTATTTT. Its protein is CASSSLSPDTQYF.

This sequence joins TRBV23-1 and TRBJ1-4, with D uncertain. TRBV23-1 is an open reading frame whose function is uncertain. With 4 bases removed from V and 5 bases from J, the gap between germline ends came to 17 bases. The CDR3 covers 16 residues. CDR3 DNA: TGCGCCAGCAGTCCGGACTCCCCGAGGCGGAATGAAAAACTGTTTTTT. Its translation is CASSPDSPRRNEKLFF.

The chain couples TRBV27 to TRBJ2-1; D unclear. V shed 3 bases and J shed 10 bases, with 16 bases lying between them. The CDR3 has 14 amino acids. Germline V gene lookup returns CDR1 MNHEY and CDR2 SMNVEV (reference sequence). The CDR3 region has the DNA TGTGCCAGCAGTTTCTCTGGAAAGAGCTTCGAGCAGTTCTTC. Protein sequence: CASSFSGKSFEQFF.

The chain uses TRBV27 and TRBJ2-7, with D tentatively TRBD1 (5 bases). CDR3 length: 15 residues. Trimming shortened V by 4 bases and J by 5 bases, and 18 bases separated the two germline ends. CDR1 is MNHEY, CDR2 SMNVEV, per germline (reference sequence). The CDR3 loop is CASSSLAMGRNEQYF. Here the CDR3 DNA reads TGTGCCAGCAGTTCCCTGGCTATGGGGCGGAACGAGCAGTACTTC.

This clone turned up a few times. The V gene is TRBV2, the J gene TRBJ1-3; the D is unclear. V was shortened by 4 bases and J by 0 bases, with 4 bases between the two germline ends. Germline CDR1 and CDR2: SNHLY and FYNNEI. This CDR3 spans 13 amino acids. The CDR3 reads CASSGDSGNTIYF. The CDR3, as DNA: TGTGCCAGCAGTGGGGACTCTGGAAACACCATATATTTT.

The genes are TRBV9 and TRBJ2-1, with D possibly being TRBD2 (6 bases). Germline V gene data show CDR1 as SGDLS and CDR2 as YYNGEE. The CDR3 covers 15 residues. V was cut by 6 bases and J by 6 bases, with 19 bases left in between. DNA of the CDR3: TGTGCCAGCACCTCGGGAGCGAACGCTCGCAATGAGCAGTTCTTC. This codes for CASTSGANARNEQFF.

The gene calls are TRBV7-3 and TRBJ2-2; a possible D gene is TRBD2 (7 bases). CDR1 SGHTA and CDR2 FQGTGA come from the germline V gene. V was shortened by 0 bases and J by 4 bases, with 9 bases between the two germline ends. The CDR3 is 15 residues long. The CDR3 coding sequence is TGTGCCAGCAGCTTAACAGGGGGGGGCACCGGGGAGCTGTTTTTT. It encodes CASSLTGGGTGELFF.

The V call is TRBV6-5, the J call TRBJ2-3, with D possibly TRBD1 on 6 matching bases. V lost 5 bases and J 11 bases, leaving 14 bases between the germline ends. Germline loops: CDR1 MNHEY, CDR2 SVGAGI. CDR3 length equals 12 residues. The CDR3 loop reads CASSPPGTRQYF. The CDR3 bases are TGTGCCAGCAGTCCACCCGGGACAAGGCAGTATTTT.

The chain recombines TRBV19 with TRBJ2-7; 8 bases agree with TRBD2. The CDR3 has 15 residues. CDR1 and CDR2 (germline): LNHDA, SQIVND (reference sequence). Trimming removed 3 bases from V and 0 bases from J; junction bases left unmatched: 4. CDR3 amino acids: CASSIKRESSYEQYF. The CDR3 DNA reads TGTGCCAGTAGTATCAAGCGGGAGAGCTCCTACGAGCAGTACTTC. Supplemented by reference TRBV19 and TRBJ2-7, the full variable domain reads DGGITQSPKYLFRKEGQNVTLSCEQNLNHDAMYWYRQDPGQGLRLIYYSQIVNDFQKGDIAEGYSVSREKKESFPLTVTSAQKNPTAFYLCASSIKRESSYEQYFGPGTRLTVT.

The V gene is TRBV19, the J gene TRBJ2-7; 11 bases match TRBD2. Germline values: CDR1 LNHDA, CDR2 SQIVND (reference sequence). The CDR3 is 13 residues long. V gave up 8 bases and J gave up 4 bases; unmatched junction bases: 4. The CDR3 is CASGTSGGYEQYF. The CDR3 nucleotides are TGTGCCAGTGGGACTAGCGGAGGGTACGAGCAGTACTTC.

This clone was found a few times. In DNA, the CDR3 is TGTGCCAGCAGCCGACTAGCGAACACCGGGGAGCTGTTTTTT. This sequence encodes CASSRLANTGELFF. This rearrangement joins TRBV14 to TRBJ2-2, with D possibly being TRBD2 (6 bases). Trimming stripped 4 bases from V and 0 bases from J, with 6 bases between. Looked up from germline, CDR1 is SGHDN and CDR2 is FVKESK. This CDR3 has 14 residues.

This clone was observed a single time. This chain joins TRBV28 and TRBJ1-4, with D unclear. Germline CDR1 is MDHEN and CDR2 is SYDVKM. The V and J ends lost 2 bases and 3 bases respectively, with 10 bases between them. The CDR3 sequence is 15 residues long. In DNA form, the CDR3 reads TGTGCCAGCAGTTTAAGCAGCGGTCCTAATGAAAAACTGTTTTTT. Translating it yields CASSLSSGPNEKLFF.

This chain joins TRBV6-4 and TRBJ2-7; the match to TRBD1 covers 12 bases. V lost 3 bases, J lost 6 bases, and 6 bases stayed unmatched. This CDR3 has 15 amino acids. The V gene's germline CDR1 is MRHNA and CDR2 SNTAGT. CDR3 sequence: CASSERGTGGLEQYF. CDR3 DNA: TGTGCCAGCAGTGAAAGAGGGACAGGGGGCCTCGAGCAGTACTTC.

The rearrangement joins TRBV5-4 to TRBJ2-7, with D perhaps TRBD1 (5 bases). CDR1 and CDR2 from the germline V gene are SGHNT and YYREEE (reference sequence). V gave up 0 bases and J gave up 2 bases, with 9 bases separating them. The CDR3 is 14 amino acids. This CDR3 reads CASSLGAGPYEQYF. For the CDR3, the DNA is TGTGCCAGCAGCTTGGGAGCAGGGCCCTACGAGCAGTACTTC.

The chain employs TRBV7-2 and TRBJ2-7; 10 bases agree with TRBD1. The germline V gene has CDR1 SGHTA and CDR2 FQGNSA. After removal of 7 bases from V and 3 bases from J, the junction contained 15 bases not matched to a gene. The CDR3 contains 17 residues. Written as DNA, the CDR3 is TGTGCCAGCAACCCTTCCCCCGTCGGGACAGGGGACTACGAGCAGTACTTC. It yields the protein CASNPSPVGTGDYEQYF.

This chain joins TRBV10-3 and TRBJ2-7, with 9 bases lining up with TRBD1. Germline V CDR1 and CDR2: ENHRY, SYGVKD. The CDR3 is 14 amino acids. J gave up 4 bases and V 4 bases, and 5 bases lay outside the gene matches. The CDR3 DNA follows: TGTGCCATCAGTGGGGAGGGGACAGGGTACGAGCAGTACTTC. It specifies CAISGEGTGYEQYF.

By sample share, this clone is medium-sized. This chain joins TRBV11-3 and TRBJ1-1, with 12 bases that match TRBD1. The germline V gene has CDR1 SGHNT and CDR2 YENEEA. The CDR3 spans 13 residues. Unmatched junction bases numbered 3, after V lost 5 bases and J lost 8 bases. CDR3 sequence reads: CASSGTGGLEAFF. In DNA, the CDR3 is TGTGCCAGCAGCGGGACAGGGGGCTTGGAAGCTTTCTTT.

This chain connects TRBV11-2 to TRBJ2-7; 10 bases match TRBD2. V lost 4 bases and J lost 2; bases outside the gene matches: 8. Germline V lookup: CDR1 SGHAT, CDR2 FQNNGV. This CDR3 spans 16 amino acids. For the CDR3, the DNA is TGTGCCAGCAGCTGGGGGGTTAGCGGGAGGCCCTACGAGCAGTACTTC. This sequence encodes CASSWGVSGRPYEQYF. Full variable domain (missing parts from reference TRBV11-2 and TRBJ2-7): EAGVAQSPRYKIIEKRQSVAFWCNPISGHATLYWYQQILGQGPKLLIQFQNNGVVDDSQLPKDRFSAERLKGVDSTLKIQPAKLEDSAVYLCASSWGVSGRPYEQYFGPGTRLTVT.

The J gene is TRBJ2-2, the V gene TRBV7-9, with TRBD2 matching 7 bases. Trimming removed 9 bases from V and 7 bases from J; junction bases left unmatched: 11. This CDR3 is 14 amino acids long. Germline lookup yields CDR1 SEHNR and CDR2 FQNEAQ (reference sequence). CDR3 in DNA: TGTGCCAGGCCGGGGGAGGGAAGAAGCGGGGAGCTGTTTTTT. Amino acids: CARPGEGRSGELFF.

The rearrangement uses TRBV15 and TRBJ2-1; the D is unclear. Germline assignment: CDR1 LNHNV and CDR2 YYDKDF (reference sequence). Deletions cut 4 bases from V and 9 bases from J, with 10 bases between. This CDR3 is 12 amino acids long. CDR3 sequence (DNA): TGTGCCACCAGCACCGCCGGCGGTGAGCAGTTCTTC. It specifies CATSTAGGEQFF. Using reference TRBV15 and TRBJ2-1 for the parts outside the CDR3, the full variable domain is DAMVIQNPRYQVTQFGKPVTLSCSQTLNHNVMYWYQQKSSQAPKLLFHYYDKDFNNEADTPDNFQSRRPNTSFCFLDIRSPGLGDTAMYLCATSTAGGEQFFGPGTRLTVL.

This sequence joins TRBV4-3 and TRBJ2-7; tentatively, D is TRBD2 (6 bases). Trimming shortened V by 0 bases and J by 5 bases, and 14 bases separated the two germline ends. The CDR3 is made up of 15 amino acids. Germline CDR1 is LGHNA and CDR2 is YSLEER. The CDR3 DNA reads as TGCGCCAGCAGCCAAGATCGGGGAGGCAGGAACGAGCAGTACTTC. Residues: CASSQDRGGRNEQYF.

V usage is TRBV7-9 and J usage is TRBJ2-5; no definite D call. Germline V CDR1 and CDR2: SEHNR, FQNEAQ (reference sequence). The CDR3 sequence is 14 residues long. Trimming took off 6 bases at V and 0 bases at J, with 11 bases between the two ends. CDR3 amino acids: CASRYQSYQETQYF. The CDR3 DNA is TGTGCCAGCAGATATCAGAGTTACCAAGAGACCCAGTACTTC. Full variable domain (missing parts from reference TRBV7-9 and TRBJ2-5): DTGVSQNPRHKITKRGQNVTFRCDPISEHNRLYWYRQTLGQGPEFLTYFQNEAQLEKSRLLSDRFSAERPKGSFSTLEIQRTEQGDSAMYLCASRYQSYQETQYFGPGTRLLVL.

By sample share, this clone is medium-sized. This chain joins TRBV4-3 and TRBJ2-5; TRBD2 matches at 7 bases. CDR3 length equals 14 residues. Per germline, CDR1 LGHNA and CDR2 YSLEER. After removal of 0 bases from V and 4 bases from J, the junction contained 2 bases not matched to a gene. CDR3 DNA: TGCGCCAGCAGCCAAGATTGGGGGGGAGAGACCCAGTACTTC. This gives the protein CASSQDWGGETQYF.